Following are 27 T cell receptor beta chains from one sample sequenced in a study (dated by TCRdb to between 2014 and 2016). Libraries were prepared through 5' RACE. The instrument given in TCRdb is Illumina MiSeq. The public reads were reanalyzed by TCRdb: fastp trimming at Q25, MiXCR alignment, in-frame beta chains only. Each CDR3 protein appears once, grouped with its most common genes and DNA. The sample table lists 40,000 to 65,000 distinct CDR3 sequences, more than 20% of them with a count of one. 3% to 4% of the sample is held by the ten biggest clonotypes. Input material: tumor-infiltrating naive CD4+ T cells sorted from the breast tumor. Per the publication, the cell subset or site label means: naive CD4+ T cells, CD4+CD45RA+CD25-. These receptors originate from a female donor with breast cancer.

The chain employs TRBV5-1 and TRBJ1-2; D gene unclear. Looked up from germline, CDR1 is SGHRS and CDR2 is YFSETQ. The CDR3 has 15 amino acids. Trimming pared 5 bases from V and 3 bases from J, leaving 17 bases between. The DNA of the CDR3 is TGCGCCAGCAGTCCCAAAGGGAGGAGCGACTATGGCTACACCTTC. Translation gives CASSPKGRSDYGYTF.

V gene TRBV5-1 combines with J gene TRBJ2-7; TRBD2 is a possible D gene (6 bases). Trimming shortened V by 2 bases and J by 7 bases, and 16 bases separated the two germline ends. The V gene's germline CDR1 is SGHRS and CDR2 YFSETQ. There are 14 residues in the CDR3. In DNA form, the CDR3 reads TGCGCCAGCAGCTTAACGGACCCACGGGAGGAGCAGTACTTC. Translation: CASSLTDPREEQYF.

This clonotype has just a few counts. One end of the junction does not line up with germline, which may come from a read error. The chain links TRBV27 to TRBJ1-3, with a tentative D call TRBD1 (5 bases). The CDR3 sequence is 15 residues long. Germline-derived CDR1 and CDR2 are MNHEY and SMNVEV (reference sequence). CDR3: CASSTGRNSGTTIYF. CDR3 DNA: TGTGCCAGCAGCACGGGACGGAACTCTGGAACCACCATATATTTT.

This clonotype turned up a few times. The rearrangement uses TRBV27 and TRBJ1-2; D is possibly TRBD1 (6 bases). Trimming stripped 8 bases from V and 5 bases from J, with 21 bases between. Germline loops: CDR1 MNHEY, CDR2 SMNVEV (reference sequence). The CDR3 runs to 15 residues. The CDR3, as DNA: TGTGCCAGCGCTCAGGGGACTTCTAGCCATTATGGCTACACCTTC. This sequence encodes CASAQGTSSHYGYTF.

This clonotype was detected many times. The V and J genes are TRBV13 and TRBJ1-5, with TRBD1 matching over 7 bases. The germline V gene encodes CDR1 PRHDT and CDR2 FYEKMQ (reference sequence). The CDR3 spans 13 residues. The trim removed 5 bases at V and 4 bases at J, leaving 2 bases unmatched. The CDR3 bases are TGTGCCAGCAGCCAACAGGGGAATCAGCCCCAGCATTTT. Its translation is CASSQQGNQPQHF.

This clonotype was counted a few times. The chain joins TRBV7-9 to TRBJ2-3; 7 nucleotides match TRBD1. Germline V lookup: CDR1 SEHNR, CDR2 FQNEAQ (reference sequence). The CDR3 runs to 14 residues. J gave up 5 bases and V 1 base, and 3 bases lay outside the gene matches. Here the CDR3 reads CASSLVGGGDTQYF. CDR3 bases: TGTGCCAGCAGCTTAGTAGGGGGCGGAGATACGCAGTATTTT.

This chain joins TRBV6-6 and TRBJ2-7, with D possibly TRBD1 on 6 matching bases. Trimming stripped 6 bases from V and 1 base from J, with 13 bases between. The CDR3 totals 14 residues. CDR1 and CDR2 from the germline V gene are MNHNY and SVGAGI (reference sequence). The CDR3 is CASSLDSGSYEQYF. The CDR3 region has the DNA TGTGCCAGCAGCCTGGACAGCGGTTCCTACGAGCAGTACTTC.

This clonotype was seen a handful of times. This sequence joins TRBV29-1 and TRBJ2-5, with a possible D match to TRBD2 (5 bases). Trimming cost V 5 bases and J 2 bases, with 9 bases left between them. The V gene's germline CDR1 is SQVTM and CDR2 ANQGSEA. This CDR3 has 12 residues. The CDR3 coding sequence is TGCAGCGTTCGGAGGCAACAAGAGACCCAGTACTTC. Its protein product is CSVRRQQETQYF. The full variable domain, in which reference TRBV29-1 and TRBJ2-5 provide the parts outside the CDR3, is SAVISQKPSRDICQRGTSLTIQCQVDSQVTMMFWYRQQPGQSLTLIATANQGSEATYESGFVIDKFPISRPNLTFSTLTVSNMSPEDSSIYLCSVRRQQETQYFGPGTRLLVL.

This clonotype was counted a few times. This sequence joins TRBV28 and TRBJ1-3; D unclear. Trimming left V 5 bases short and J 4 bases short, with 15 bases between. Germline V CDR1 and CDR2: MDHEN, SYDVKM. This CDR3 has 15 residues. In nucleotides, the CDR3 is TGTGCCAGCAGTCCCCAGGATACGTCCGGAAACACCATATATTTT. Translation: CASSPQDTSGNTIYF.

In the case of this clonotype: It may be a read error: a sequence one base away is much more abundant. The chain employs TRBV7-9 and TRBJ2-7; possible D gene TRBD1, 6 bases. The CDR3 has 17 residues. CDR1 and CDR2 from the germline V gene are SEHNR and FQNEAQ (reference sequence). The CDR3 protein is CASNLVRAGRGSHEQYF. The CDR3 nucleotides read TGTGCCAGCAACTTAGTACGAGCTGGCAGGGGCTCGCACGAGCAGTACTTC.

This clonotype was detected many times. The chain links TRBV7-8 to TRBJ1-4; D unresolved. CDR3 length: 17 amino acids. Germline V lookup: CDR1 SGHVS, CDR2 FQNEAQ. Trimming cost V 0 bases and J 7 bases, with 18 bases left between them. CDR3 residues: CASSLARVAAWGEKLFF. The CDR3 DNA is TGTGCCAGCAGCTTAGCGCGCGTCGCGGCCTGGGGTGAAAAACTGTTTTTT.

This clonotype was counted only a few times. This sequence joins TRBV18 and TRBJ2-5; 8 bases fit TRBD1. Germline CDR1 reads KGHSH; CDR2 reads LQKENI. V was pared by 4 bases and J by 6 bases, with 7 bases of the junction left unmatched. The CDR3 is made up of 14 amino acids. The DNA of the CDR3 is TGTGCCAGCTCACGGAGCCAGGGGGCGAAGACCCAGTACTTC. This encodes CASSRSQGAKTQYF.

This chain connects TRBV12-3 or TRBV12-4 to TRBJ2-6, with D possibly matching TRBD2 (6 bases). This CDR3 region has 15 residues. The germline V and J ends were trimmed by 5 bases and 4 bases, with 12 bases remaining between them. The CDR3 DNA follows: TGTGCCAGCAGTCCCCAGGCGGGAGGGGCCAACGTCCTGACTTTC. Translating it yields CASSPQAGGANVLTF.

J is TRBJ2-7 and V is TRBV10-3, with TRBD1 identical over 11 bases. Unmatched junction bases numbered 4, after V lost 4 bases and J lost 5 bases. Germline V lookup: CDR1 ENHRY, CDR2 SYGVKD. The CDR3 consists of 14 residues. The CDR3 loop reads CAISADRGQDEQYF. The CDR3 nucleotides are TGTGCCATCAGTGCGGACAGGGGGCAGGACGAGCAGTACTTC.

The V gene is TRBV5-1, the J gene TRBJ1-4; TRBD1 is a possible D gene (6 bases). The germline V gene has CDR1 SGHRS and CDR2 YFSETQ. This CDR3 has 13 amino acids. The germline V and J ends were trimmed by 3 bases and 8 bases, with 11 bases remaining between them. CDR3 sequence: CASSSQGGEKLFF. CDR3 coding DNA: TGCGCCAGCAGCTCACAGGGAGGGGAAAAACTGTTTTTT.

This clonotype was recorded a few times. This chain uses TRBV4-3 with TRBJ1-1; D is undetermined. The germline gives CDR1 LGHNA, CDR2 YSLEER. V was shortened by 5 bases and J by 1 base, with 8 bases between the two germline ends. The CDR3 is made up of 13 amino acids. CDR3 sequence reads: CASSANQNTEAFF. CDR3 coding DNA: TGCGCCAGCAGCGCGAATCAGAACACTGAAGCTTTCTTT.

This clonotype appeared a few times. The chain employs TRBV11-2 and TRBJ2-5; D might be TRBD1 (5 bases). Germline values: CDR1 SGHAT, CDR2 FQNNGV. The V end lost 1 base, the J end lost 3 bases, and 15 bases lay between the germline ends. The CDR3 is made up of 16 amino acids. The CDR3 spells CASSLVGTAGKETQYF. The CDR3 coding sequence is TGTGCCAGCAGCTTAGTAGGTACGGCAGGGAAAGAGACCCAGTACTTC.

This clonotype was seen only a few times. V is TRBV11-2 and J is TRBJ2-7, with D perhaps being TRBD1 or TRBD2 (5 bases each). CDR1 SGHAT and CDR2 FQNNGV come from the germline V gene. This CDR3 has 13 residues. V lost 4 bases, J lost 5 bases, and 12 bases lay in between. The CDR3: CASSSIRGHEQYF. CDR3 in DNA: TGTGCCAGCAGCTCGATACGGGGCCACGAGCAGTACTTC.

For this clonotype: Compared with germline, one end of the junction differs, possibly owing to a read error. This chain uses TRBV25-1 with TRBJ2-1, with 7 positions matching TRBD2. Germline V gene sequence: CDR1 MGHDK, CDR2 SYGVNS. This CDR3 has 15 residues. The CDR3 sequence: CASSDLAGKNNEQLF. The CDR3 DNA reads as TGTGCCAGCAGCGATTTAGCGGGCAAAAACAATGAGCAGCTCTTC.

The chain links TRBV27 to TRBJ2-7; no clear D. Trimming pared 2 bases from V and 6 bases from J, leaving 14 bases between. Germline lookup yields CDR1 MNHEY and CDR2 SMNVEV (reference sequence). The CDR3 loop spans 14 amino acids. CDR3 sequence reads: CASSLMGLSGEQYF. The CDR3 DNA is TGTGCCAGCAGTTTAATGGGCTTGTCTGGCGAGCAGTACTTC.

On this clonotype itself: This may stem from a read error, because a much larger clone lies one nucleotide away. The chain joins TRBV20-1 to TRBJ1-2; D unclear. This CDR3 comprises 11 residues. Germline assignment: CDR1 DFQATT and CDR2 SNEGSKA (reference sequence). As DNA, the CDR3 is TGCAGTGTAACAGCGAACTATGGCCACACCTTC. Amino acids: CSVTANYGHTF.

As regards this clonotype: A much larger clone differs by one base, so this may be a read error. The V and J genes are TRBV4-3 and TRBJ2-1, with TRBD1 as a possible D gene (6 bases). Germline V gene data show CDR1 as LGHNA and CDR2 as YSLEER. CDR3 length: 13 amino acids. The DNA of the CDR3 is TGCGCCAGCAGCCAGAACAGGGCTAATGAGCTGTTCTTC. This codes for CASSQNRANELFF.

In its sample, this clonotype was seen a few times. This rearrangement joins TRBV3-1 to TRBJ2-7; TRBD1 agrees at 8 bases. CDR3 length equals 13 residues. The V gene end was trimmed by 3 bases and the J gene end by 6 bases; junction bases not matched to a gene: 4. The V gene's germline CDR1 is LGHDT and CDR2 YNNKEL (reference sequence). The CDR3 nucleotides are TGTGCCAGCAGCCAGGCCGGACAGGGCGAGCAGTACTTC. This codes for CASSQAGQGEQYF.

This clonotype has at least ten counts. The V and J genes are TRBV20-1 and TRBJ1-1, with 7 nucleotides matching TRBD1. V trimming: 4 bases; J trimming: 2 bases; junction bases outside the gene matches: 7. The CDR3 covers 14 residues. CDR1 DFQATT and CDR2 SNEGSKA come from the germline V gene (reference sequence). CDR3 sequence: CSAMKTGSNTEAFF. The CDR3 nucleotides are TGCAGTGCTATGAAGACAGGGTCAAACACTGAAGCTTTCTTT.

A note on this clonotype: A clone one base away is much larger, so this may be a read error. The J gene is TRBJ2-1, the V gene TRBV24-1, with TRBD1 identical over 9 bases. With 1 base clipped from V and 4 bases from J, the junction kept 13 bases outside the gene matches. The germline gives CDR1 KGHDR, CDR2 SFDVKD. The CDR3 has 19 residues. In DNA, the CDR3 is TGTGCCACCAGTGATTTCGGGACAGGGATGCCCTTTCTTTACAATGAGCAGTTCTTC. Amino acids: CATSDFGTGMPFLYNEQFF.

Remarks on this clonotype: An end of the junction does not agree with germline; a read error may underlie this. The chain joins TRBV9 to TRBJ2-7, with a tentative D call TRBD1 (8 bases). The CDR3 length is 14 residues. Per the germline V gene, CDR1 is SGDLS and CDR2 is YYNGEE. CDR3 region: CASSPWYRGGEQDF. DNA for the CDR3: TGTGCCAGCAGCCCCTGGTACAGGGGGGGCGAGCAGGACTTC. Full variable domain (remainder filled in from reference TRBV9 and TRBJ2-7): DSGVTQTPKHLITATGQRVTLRCSPRSGDLSVYWYQQSLDQGLQFLIQYYNGEERAKGNILERFSAQQFPDLHSELNLSSLELGDSALYFCASSPWYRGGEQDFGPGTRLTVT.

The chain carries TRBV15 and TRBJ2-4, with 11 bases aligning to TRBD2. In germline, CDR1 is LNHNV, CDR2 YYDKDF (reference sequence). V shed 2 bases and J 0 bases; nucleotides not matched to a gene: 3. The CDR3 length is 17 residues. The CDR3 DNA sequence: TGTGCCACCAGCAGAAGGACTAGCGGGCTAGCCAAAAACATTCAGTACTTC. It encodes CATSRRTSGLAKNIQYF.